The 24 T cell receptor beta chains presented below share a single source sample, sequenced in a study of human T cells and chemical hapten exposure (TCRdb year 2021). Library creation used RACE. TCRdb shows the sequencer as NextSeq 500. TCRdb trimmed public reads at Q25 via fastp, called clones via MiXCR and kept in-frame beta chains. Each CDR3 protein gets just one entry, which takes the most common genes and DNA from the rows behind it. The table for this sample lists tens of thousands of distinct CDR3 sequences; approximately 7% of them were counted only once. The ten largest clones represent approximately 1.2% of the sample. The time point label of this sample denotes: patch test 2, 6 weeks after DPC sensitization. This sample's treatment or condition label indicates: therapeutic diphenylcyclopropenone sensitization with weekly scalp DPC. The starting material was whole blood, obtained in connection with sensitization to the hapten diphenylcyclopropenone (DPC). The receptors here all came from a woman in her 30s with alopecia areata. Some clones in this sample may be carry-over from other donors' samples.

This clonotype came up many times. The V gene is TRBV12-3 or TRBV12-4, the J gene TRBJ1-5; D may be TRBD1 (5 bases). Trimming stripped 1 base from V and 6 bases from J, with 13 bases between. The CDR3 has 15 amino acids. CDR3 loop: CASSLEGWEGQPQHF. CDR3 in DNA: TGTGCCAGCAGTTTAGAGGGGTGGGAGGGTCAGCCCCAGCATTTT.

CDR3 protein: CASSFEQVSGYTF. As DNA, the CDR3 is TGTGCCAGCAGCTTTGAACAGGTTTCTGGCTACACCTTC. The chain combines TRBV5-4 with TRBJ1-2; TRBD1 might be the D (5 bases). The CDR3 consists of 13 residues. V lost 2 bases, J lost 7 bases, and 12 bases lay in between. Per germline, CDR1 SGHNT and CDR2 YYREEE (reference sequence).

This clonotype occurred many times. CDR3 coding DNA: TGTGCCAGCAGCCCCATTCGGGACCGCCTCTCTCCCCTCCACTTT. Protein: CASSPIRDRLSPLHF. The rearrangement joins TRBV6-1 to TRBJ1-6; D may be TRBD1 (5 bases). CDR3 size: 15 residues. Germline loops: CDR1 MNHNS, CDR2 SASEGT. Between the trimmed V and J ends, which lost 6 bases and 13 bases, there was a span of 22 bases.

Turning to this clonotype: Possible read error: a much larger clone is one base away. The chain joins TRBV29-1 to TRBJ2-2; tentative D call: TRBD1 (6 bases). Per germline, CDR1 SQVTM and CDR2 ANQGSEA. Trimming removed 5 bases at V and 7 bases at J, with 14 bases between. The CDR3 runs to 13 residues. The chain's CDR3 is CSVMTGHIGELFF. In DNA form, the CDR3 reads TGCAGCGTTATGACAGGACACATCGGGGAGCTGTTTTTT.

This clonotype was observed many times. The rearrangement joins TRBV2 to TRBJ1-3; tentatively, D is TRBD1 (5 bases). CDR3 length: 13 amino acids. V gave up 7 bases and J gave up 3 bases, with 10 bases separating them. Germline lookup yields CDR1 SNHLY and CDR2 FYNNEI. The CDR3 here is CASMGPDGNTIYF. The CDR3 nucleotides are TGTGCCAGCATGGGACCTGATGGAAACACCATATATTTT.

This clonotype has at least ten counts. The junction differs from germline at one of its ends, possibly a read error. The chain joins TRBV5-4 to TRBJ2-2; TRBD1 aligns across 9 bases. This CDR3 contains 14 residues. Germline-derived CDR1 and CDR2 are SGHNT and YYREEE (reference sequence). The CDR3 here is CASSLGTGEGALFF. DNA of the CDR3: TGTGCCAGCAGCTTGGGGACAGGGGAAGGGGCGCTGTTTTTT. Complete variable domain (other parts from reference TRBV5-4 and TRBJ2-2): ETGVTQSPTHLIKTRGQQVTLRCSSQSGHNTVSWYQQALGQGPQFIFQYYREEENGRGNFPPRFSGLQFPNYSSELNVNALELDDSALYLCASSLGTGEGALFFGEGSRLTVL.

This clonotype was counted many times. CDR3 DNA: TGTGCCATCAGTGGGACTTCTACAGATACGCAGTATTTT. As protein: CAISGTSTDTQYF. The V call is TRBV10-3, the J call TRBJ2-3; D might be TRBD2 (5 bases). Germline V gene lookup returns CDR1 ENHRY and CDR2 SYGVKD. The length of the CDR3 is 13 residues. V shed 4 bases and J shed 3 bases, with 8 bases lying between them.

The chain carries TRBV18 and TRBJ2-3; no clear D gene. Germline V gene lookup returns CDR1 KGHSH and CDR2 LQKENI. This CDR3 is built from 12 residues. The V gene lost 1 base and the J gene lost 7 bases, with 6 bases spanning the gap. The CDR3 loop reads CASSPLTNTQYF. CDR3 nucleotides: TGTGCCAGCTCACCACTCACGAATACGCAGTATTTT.

This clonotype turned up a few times. This chain joins TRBV18 and TRBJ1-2; the match to TRBD1 covers 8 bases. The CDR3 sequence is 15 residues long. Per the germline V gene, CDR1 is KGHSH and CDR2 is LQKENI. V trimming: 4 bases; J trimming: 7 bases; junction bases outside the gene matches: 11. Here the CDR3 DNA reads TGTGCCAGCTCACTACCCCGGGACAGGACGTCTGGCTACACCTTC. Protein: CASSLPRDRTSGYTF.

The V and J genes are TRBV7-9 and TRBJ2-3, with D unresolved. Trimming removed 2 bases at V and 2 bases at J, with 14 bases between. The CDR3 spans 16 residues. From germline, CDR1 is SEHNR and CDR2 FQNEAQ (reference sequence). The CDR3 DNA is TGTGCCAGCAGCTTACGGGTTAGCTCGAACACAGATACGCAGTATTTT. Translation gives CASSLRVSSNTDTQYF.

The V and J genes are TRBV5-4 and TRBJ2-7, with 10 bases lining up with TRBD1. V trimming: 0 bases; J trimming: 5 bases; junction bases outside the gene matches: 8. This CDR3 has 16 residues. CDR1 and CDR2 from the germline V gene are SGHNT and YYREEE (reference sequence). CDR3 nucleotide sequence: TGTGCCAGCAGCTTGGAGCAGACAGGGGGCGGTCACGAGCAGTACTTC. This sequence encodes CASSLEQTGGGHEQYF.

This clonotype was recorded at least ten times. The chain carries TRBV20-1 and TRBJ2-1, with 14 positions matching TRBD2. Germline V gives CDR1 DFQATT, CDR2 SNEGSKA (reference sequence). CDR3 size: 16 residues. The J segment lost 4 bases and the V segment lost 3 bases, leaving 5 bases of the junction unmatched. The CDR3 region is CSARGLAGAVYNEQFF. The CDR3 nucleotides read TGCAGTGCTAGGGGACTAGCGGGGGCCGTGTACAATGAGCAGTTCTTC.

This clonotype was detected many times. The rearrangement uses TRBV27 and TRBJ1-5; 7 nucleotides line up with TRBD1. Germline V CDR1 and CDR2: MNHEY, SMNVEV (reference sequence). CDR3 size: 14 residues. The V and J ends lost 6 bases and 1 base, in that order; junction bases with no gene match: 3. The CDR3 here is CASRGRGSNQPQHF. In DNA form, the CDR3 reads TGTGCCAGCAGAGGCAGGGGGAGCAATCAGCCCCAGCATTTT.

In this sample, this clonotype turned up a few times. The J gene is TRBJ1-4, the V gene TRBV10-3, with TRBD1 as a possible D gene (6 bases). There are 13 residues in the CDR3. From germline, CDR1 is ENHRY and CDR2 SYGVKD. Trimming took off 4 bases at V and 6 bases at J, with 9 bases between the two ends. The CDR3 sequence: CAISGGRDEKLFF. The DNA for the CDR3 is TGTGCCATCAGTGGGGGGCGCGATGAAAAACTGTTTTTT.

This clonotype was counted many times. The chain recombines TRBV2 with TRBJ1-2; 9 nucleotides match TRBD1. This CDR3 has 18 amino acids. Germline assignment: CDR1 SNHLY and CDR2 FYNNEI. V trimming: 3 bases; J trimming: 1 base; junction bases outside the gene matches: 12. The CDR3 DNA reads as TGTGCCAGCAGTGACCAAAGCATGGGGACAGGGAGTAACTATGGCTACACCTTC. Residues: CASSDQSMGTGSNYGYTF.

This clonotype was counted at least ten times. The chain carries TRBV6-5 and TRBJ1-5; 10 positions agree with TRBD1. The length of the CDR3 is 16 residues. Trimming took 4 bases from V and 5 from J; bases not matched to a gene: 8. CDR1 MNHEY and CDR2 SVGAGI come from the germline V gene. The CDR3 protein is CASSSRTGGIDQPQHF. CDR3 DNA: TGTGCCAGCAGTTCGCGGACAGGGGGGATCGATCAGCCCCAGCATTTT.

This clonotype came up many times. CDR3 nucleotide sequence: TGTGCCAGCAGCTCAGAGCGGGCCGATACGCAGTATTTT. Its translation: CASSSERADTQYF. The chain joins TRBV12-3 or TRBV12-4 to TRBJ2-3; D is perhaps TRBD2 (6 bases). Trimming left V 6 bases short and J 6 bases short, with 13 bases between. This CDR3 is 13 amino acids long.

This clonotype came up many times. This sequence joins TRBV20-1 and TRBJ1-1; 10 nucleotides agree with TRBD1. CDR3 size: 13 residues. Germline V gene lookup returns CDR1 DFQATT and CDR2 SNEGSKA (reference sequence). The J segment lost 11 bases and the V segment lost 6 bases, leaving 12 bases of the junction unmatched. CDR3 residues: CSAGQGTHVVAFF. Written as DNA, the CDR3 is TGCAGTGCGGGACAGGGGACGCACGTTGTGGCTTTCTTT.

This clonotype was observed many times. The chain carries TRBV2 and TRBJ1-6, with D tentatively TRBD1 (5 bases). The CDR3 is made up of 15 amino acids. Germline assignment: CDR1 SNHLY and CDR2 FYNNEI. Trimming stripped 6 bases from V and 0 bases from J, with 9 bases between. The DNA for the CDR3 is TGTGCCAGCAGAACAGACAGCTCCTATAATTCACCCCTCCACTTT. Translation gives CASRTDSSYNSPLHF.

In its sample, this clonotype was seen a few times. V and J are TRBV12-3 or TRBV12-4 and TRBJ2-7; 11 positions match TRBD1. The CDR3 has 14 residues. V lost 5 bases and J lost 6; bases outside the gene matches: 6. CDR3: CASSPTGTGGEQYF. DNA of the CDR3: TGTGCCAGCAGTCCGACCGGGACAGGGGGCGAGCAGTACTTC.

This clonotype was counted between two and nine times. This rearrangement joins TRBV30 to TRBJ1-5, with no clear D. V was pared by 3 bases and J by 2 bases, with 11 bases between. Germline V gene sequence: CDR1 GTSNPN, CDR2 SVGIG (reference sequence). This CDR3 is built from 14 residues. The CDR3 sequence: CAWSYQTGNQPQHF. For the CDR3, the DNA is TGTGCCTGGAGCTACCAGACGGGCAATCAGCCCCAGCATTTT.

This clonotype was detected many times. The chain is built from TRBV5-1 and TRBJ1-1; D is ambiguous. Trimming pared 2 bases from V and 0 bases from J, leaving 8 bases between. The CDR3 sequence is 14 residues long. Germline CDR1 reads SGHRS; CDR2 reads YFSETQ. Here the CDR3 DNA reads TGCGCCAGCAGCTTAGGATCCCTGAACACTGAAGCTTTCTTT. It encodes CASSLGSLNTEAFF. The full variable domain, rest sourced from reference TRBV5-1 and TRBJ1-1, is KAGVTQTPRYLIKTRGQQVTLSCSPISGHRSVSWYQQTPGQGLQFLFEYFSETQRNKGNFPGRFSGRQFSNSRSEMNVSTLELGDSALYLCASSLGSLNTEAFFGQGTRLTVV.

CDR3 nucleotides: TGTGCCAGCAGTCCCGCCTGGCCTGAAGCTTTCTTT. Its protein product is CASSPAWPEAFF. The V call is TRBV12-3 or TRBV12-4, the J call TRBJ1-1; D unresolved. Trimming removed 5 bases at V and 6 bases at J, with 10 bases between. The CDR3 loop spans 12 amino acids.

This clonotype was seen at least ten times. The DNA of the CDR3 is TGCAGTGCTAGAGGGGTTGGCGGGGGGACCACAGATACGCAGTATTTT. Residues: CSARGVGGGTTDTQYF. This chain joins TRBV20-1 and TRBJ2-3; 8 nucleotides match TRBD2. CDR1 is DFQATT and CDR2 is SNEGSKA in the germline V gene (reference sequence). The CDR3 has 16 residues. Trimming removed 1 base from V and 2 bases from J; junction bases left unmatched: 8.